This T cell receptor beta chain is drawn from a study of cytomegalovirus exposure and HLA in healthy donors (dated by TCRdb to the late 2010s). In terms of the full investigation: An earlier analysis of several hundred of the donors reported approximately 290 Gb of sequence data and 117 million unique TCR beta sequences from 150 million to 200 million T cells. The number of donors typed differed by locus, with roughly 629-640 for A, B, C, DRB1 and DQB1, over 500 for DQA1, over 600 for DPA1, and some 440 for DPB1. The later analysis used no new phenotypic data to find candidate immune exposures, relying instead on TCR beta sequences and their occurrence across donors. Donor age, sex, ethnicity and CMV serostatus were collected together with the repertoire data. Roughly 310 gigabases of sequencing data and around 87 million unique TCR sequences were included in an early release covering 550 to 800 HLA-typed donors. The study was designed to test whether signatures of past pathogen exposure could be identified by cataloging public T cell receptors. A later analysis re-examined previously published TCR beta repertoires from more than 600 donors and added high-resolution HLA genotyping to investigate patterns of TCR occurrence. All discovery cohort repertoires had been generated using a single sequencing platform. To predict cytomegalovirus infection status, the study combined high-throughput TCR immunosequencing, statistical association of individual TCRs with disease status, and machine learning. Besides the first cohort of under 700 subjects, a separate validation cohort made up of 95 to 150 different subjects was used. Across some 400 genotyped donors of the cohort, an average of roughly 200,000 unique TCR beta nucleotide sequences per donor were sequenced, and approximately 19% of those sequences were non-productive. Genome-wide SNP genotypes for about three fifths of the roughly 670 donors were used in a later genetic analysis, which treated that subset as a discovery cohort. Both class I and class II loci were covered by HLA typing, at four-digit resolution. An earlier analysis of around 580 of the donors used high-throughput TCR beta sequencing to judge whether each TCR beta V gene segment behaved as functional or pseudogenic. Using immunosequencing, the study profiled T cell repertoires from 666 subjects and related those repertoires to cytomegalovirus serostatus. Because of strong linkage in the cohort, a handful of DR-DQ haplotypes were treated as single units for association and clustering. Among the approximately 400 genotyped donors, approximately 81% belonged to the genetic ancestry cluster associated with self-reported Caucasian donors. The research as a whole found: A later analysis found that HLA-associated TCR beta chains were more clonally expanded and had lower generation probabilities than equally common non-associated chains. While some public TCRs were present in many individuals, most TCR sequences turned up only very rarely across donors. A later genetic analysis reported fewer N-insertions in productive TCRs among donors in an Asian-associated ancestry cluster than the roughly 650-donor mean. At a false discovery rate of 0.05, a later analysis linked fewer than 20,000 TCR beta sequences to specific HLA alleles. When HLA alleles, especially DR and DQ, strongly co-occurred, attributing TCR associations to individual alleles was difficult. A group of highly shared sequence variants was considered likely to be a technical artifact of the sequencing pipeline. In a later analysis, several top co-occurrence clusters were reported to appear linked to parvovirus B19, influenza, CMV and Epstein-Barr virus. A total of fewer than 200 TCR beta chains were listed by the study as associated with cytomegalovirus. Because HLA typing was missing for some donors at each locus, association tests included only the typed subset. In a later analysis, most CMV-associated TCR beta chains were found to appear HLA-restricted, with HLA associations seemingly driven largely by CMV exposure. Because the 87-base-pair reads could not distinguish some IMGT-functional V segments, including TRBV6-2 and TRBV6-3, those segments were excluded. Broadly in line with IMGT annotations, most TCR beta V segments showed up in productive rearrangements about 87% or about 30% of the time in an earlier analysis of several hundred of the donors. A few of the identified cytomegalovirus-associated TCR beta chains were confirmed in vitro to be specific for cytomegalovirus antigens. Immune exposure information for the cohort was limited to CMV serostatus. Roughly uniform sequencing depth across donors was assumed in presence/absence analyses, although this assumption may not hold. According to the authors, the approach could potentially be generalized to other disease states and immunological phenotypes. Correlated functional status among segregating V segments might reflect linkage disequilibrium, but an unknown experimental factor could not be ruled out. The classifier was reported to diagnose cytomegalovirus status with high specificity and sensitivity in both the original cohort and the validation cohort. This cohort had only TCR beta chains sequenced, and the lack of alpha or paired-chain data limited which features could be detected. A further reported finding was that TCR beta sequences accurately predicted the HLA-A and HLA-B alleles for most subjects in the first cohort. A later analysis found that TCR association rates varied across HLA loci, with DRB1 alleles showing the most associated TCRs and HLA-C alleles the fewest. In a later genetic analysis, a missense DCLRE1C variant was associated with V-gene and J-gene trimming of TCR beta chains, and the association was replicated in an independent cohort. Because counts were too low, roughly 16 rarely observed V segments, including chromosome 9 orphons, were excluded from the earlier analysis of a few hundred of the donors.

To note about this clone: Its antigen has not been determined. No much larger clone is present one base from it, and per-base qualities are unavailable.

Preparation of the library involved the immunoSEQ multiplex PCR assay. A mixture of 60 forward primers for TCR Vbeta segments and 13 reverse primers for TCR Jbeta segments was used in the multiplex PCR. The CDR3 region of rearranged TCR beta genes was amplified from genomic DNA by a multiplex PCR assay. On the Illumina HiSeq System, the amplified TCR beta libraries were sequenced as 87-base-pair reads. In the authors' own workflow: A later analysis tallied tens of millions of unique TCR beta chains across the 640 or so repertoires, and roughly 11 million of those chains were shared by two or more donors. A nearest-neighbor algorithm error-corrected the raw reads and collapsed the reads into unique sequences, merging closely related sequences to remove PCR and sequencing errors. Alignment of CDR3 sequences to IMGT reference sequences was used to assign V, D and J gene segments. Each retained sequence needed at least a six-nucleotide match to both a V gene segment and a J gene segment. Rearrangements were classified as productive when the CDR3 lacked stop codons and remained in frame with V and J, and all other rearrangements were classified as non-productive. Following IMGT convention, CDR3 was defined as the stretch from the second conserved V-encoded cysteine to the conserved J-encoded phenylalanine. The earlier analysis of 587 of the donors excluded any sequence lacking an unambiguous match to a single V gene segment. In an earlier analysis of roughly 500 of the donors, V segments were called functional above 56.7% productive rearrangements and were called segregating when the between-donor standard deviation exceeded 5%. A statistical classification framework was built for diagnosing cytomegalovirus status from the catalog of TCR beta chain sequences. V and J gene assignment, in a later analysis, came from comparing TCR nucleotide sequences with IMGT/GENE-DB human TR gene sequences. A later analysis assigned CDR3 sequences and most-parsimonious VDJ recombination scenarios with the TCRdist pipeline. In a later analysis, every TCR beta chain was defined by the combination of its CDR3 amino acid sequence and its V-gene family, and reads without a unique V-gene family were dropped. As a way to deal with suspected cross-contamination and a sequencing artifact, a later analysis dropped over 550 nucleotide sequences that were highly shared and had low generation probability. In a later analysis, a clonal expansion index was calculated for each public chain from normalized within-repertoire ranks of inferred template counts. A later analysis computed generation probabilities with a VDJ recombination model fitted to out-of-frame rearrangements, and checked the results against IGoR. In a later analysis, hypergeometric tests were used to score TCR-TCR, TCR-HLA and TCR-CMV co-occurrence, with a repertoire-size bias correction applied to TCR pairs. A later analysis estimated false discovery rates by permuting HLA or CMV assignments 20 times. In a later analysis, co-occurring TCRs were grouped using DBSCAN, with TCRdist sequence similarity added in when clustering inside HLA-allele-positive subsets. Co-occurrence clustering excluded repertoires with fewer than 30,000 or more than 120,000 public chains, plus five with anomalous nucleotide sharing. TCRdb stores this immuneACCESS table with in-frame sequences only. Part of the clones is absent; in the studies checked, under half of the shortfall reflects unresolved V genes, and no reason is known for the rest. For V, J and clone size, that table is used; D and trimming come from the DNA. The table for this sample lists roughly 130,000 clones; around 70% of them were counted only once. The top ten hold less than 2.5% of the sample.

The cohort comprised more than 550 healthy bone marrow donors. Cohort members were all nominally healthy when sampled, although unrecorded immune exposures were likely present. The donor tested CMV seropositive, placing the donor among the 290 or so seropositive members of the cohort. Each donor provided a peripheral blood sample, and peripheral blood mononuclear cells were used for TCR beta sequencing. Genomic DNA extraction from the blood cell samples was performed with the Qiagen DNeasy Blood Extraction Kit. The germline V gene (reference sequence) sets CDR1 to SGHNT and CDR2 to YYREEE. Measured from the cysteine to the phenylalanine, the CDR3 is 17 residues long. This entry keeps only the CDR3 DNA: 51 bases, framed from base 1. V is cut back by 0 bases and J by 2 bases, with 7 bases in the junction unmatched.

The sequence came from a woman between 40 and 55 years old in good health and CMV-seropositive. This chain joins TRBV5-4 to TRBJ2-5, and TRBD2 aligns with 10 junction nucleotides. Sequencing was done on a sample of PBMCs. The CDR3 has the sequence CASSLETLAGGQETQYF. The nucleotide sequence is TGTGCCAGCAGCTTGGAGACTTTAGCGGGGGGACAAGAGACCCAGTACTTC.